This T cell receptor beta chain was recorded in a study of blood T cell repertoires in COVID-19. Study-level background: Samples came from the United States, Italy and Spain, spanning acute and convalescent COVID-19.

Libraries were prepared by immunoSEQ multiplex PCR; TCRdb keeps only in-frame clonotypes and omits some of them. The sample carries about 74,000 clones, just over 85% recorded once. Trimming took 4 bases from V and 6 from J; bases not matched to a gene: 2. The CDR3 is 13 amino acids. Germline CDR1 SQVTM, CDR2 ANQGSEA. The source is a woman aged 80 or over with active or convalescent COVID-19. Sequencing input: peripheral blood. V usage is TRBV29-1 and J usage is TRBJ1-5; TRBD1 aligns across 11 bases. The chain's CDR3 is CSVGGTGGQPQHF. CDR3 coding DNA: TGCAGCGTTGGGGGGACAGGGGGTCAGCCCCAGCATTTT.